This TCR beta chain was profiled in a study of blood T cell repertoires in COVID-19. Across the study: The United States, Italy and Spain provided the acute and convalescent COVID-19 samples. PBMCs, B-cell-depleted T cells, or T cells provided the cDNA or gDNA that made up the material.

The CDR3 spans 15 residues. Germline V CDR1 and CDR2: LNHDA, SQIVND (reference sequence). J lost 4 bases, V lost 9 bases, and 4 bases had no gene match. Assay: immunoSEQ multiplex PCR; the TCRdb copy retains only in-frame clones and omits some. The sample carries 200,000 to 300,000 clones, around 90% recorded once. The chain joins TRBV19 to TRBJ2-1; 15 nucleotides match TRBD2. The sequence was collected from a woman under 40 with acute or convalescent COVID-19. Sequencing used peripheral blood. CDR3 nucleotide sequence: TGTGCCAGCGGACTAGCGGGAGGGTCTTACAATGAGCAGTTCTTC. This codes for CASGLAGGSYNEQFF.